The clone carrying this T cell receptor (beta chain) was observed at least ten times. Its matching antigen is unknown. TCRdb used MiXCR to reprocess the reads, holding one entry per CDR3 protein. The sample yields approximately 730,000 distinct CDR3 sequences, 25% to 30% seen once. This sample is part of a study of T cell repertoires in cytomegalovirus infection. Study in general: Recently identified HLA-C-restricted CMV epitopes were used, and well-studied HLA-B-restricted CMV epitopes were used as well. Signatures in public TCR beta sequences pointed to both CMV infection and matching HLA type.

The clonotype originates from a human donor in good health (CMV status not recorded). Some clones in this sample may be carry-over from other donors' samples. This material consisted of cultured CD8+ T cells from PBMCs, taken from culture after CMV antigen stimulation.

The CDR3 nucleotides are TGTGCCAGCAGCCTACCCGGACAGGGGAACACTGAAGCTTTCTTT. Residues: CASSLPGQGNTEAFF. The rearrangement joins TRBV12-3 or TRBV12-4 to TRBJ1-1, with 8 bases identical to TRBD1. V gave up 6 bases and J gave up 1 base; unmatched junction bases: 7. The CDR3 consists of 15 residues.